This section outlines one T cell receptor beta chain sequence together with its context. What it binds is not known. The donors, all of them Caucasian adults, lived in Nashville, Tennessee. TCRdb keeps only in-frame clones here, not all; method: immunoSEQ multiplex PCR. This sample has more than 2 million clones, with approximately 96% found just once. This sample was taken from a study of shared clonotypes between healthy human individuals. The CDR3 length is 15 residues. The J segment lost 8 bases and the V segment lost 8 bases, leaving 15 bases of the junction unmatched. Germline V gene sequence: CDR1 MDHEN, CDR2 SYDVKM. Study-wide results and limits: Across a few donors, naive CD4 shared around 5.4%, naive CD8 3% to 3.5%, memory CD4 roughly 2.4%, memory CD8 0.4%. Sample collection involved blood only; tissue repertoires are likely different.

The gene calls are TRBV28 and TRBJ1-2; 9 bases map to TRBD1. This sequence was found in a young man in good health. Sequenced: naive CD4+ T cells sorted from blood. The sample's subset: CD45RA+ positively selected. The CDR3 region is CASLTPGQGVRGYTF. CDR3 DNA: TGTGCCAGCCTAACCCCGGGACAGGGTGTCAGAGGCTACACCTTC.